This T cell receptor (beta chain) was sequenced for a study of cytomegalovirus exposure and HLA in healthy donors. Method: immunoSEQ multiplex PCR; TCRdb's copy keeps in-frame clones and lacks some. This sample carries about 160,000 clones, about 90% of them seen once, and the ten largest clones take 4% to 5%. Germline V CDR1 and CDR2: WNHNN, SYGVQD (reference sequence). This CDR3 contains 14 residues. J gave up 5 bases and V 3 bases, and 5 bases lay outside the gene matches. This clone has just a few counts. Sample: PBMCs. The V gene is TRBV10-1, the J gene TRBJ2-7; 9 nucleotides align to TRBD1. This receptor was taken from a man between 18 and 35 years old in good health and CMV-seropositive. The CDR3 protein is CASSDFDRGNEQYF. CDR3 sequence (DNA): TGCGCCAGCAGTGACTTCGACAGGGGGAACGAGCAGTACTTC.